A single sample is the source of the 26 T cell receptor beta chains below, sequenced in a study of cytomegalovirus exposure and HLA in healthy donors. The primer mix had 60 Vbeta and 13 Jbeta primers. The protocol was immunoSEQ multiplex PCR, while the TCRdb copy is restricted to in-frame clones and leaves out a portion. The data show fewer than 200,000 clones, with roughly 80% seen just once and about 0.77% held by the top ten. The sample was PBMCs. These receptors were taken from a woman aged 18-29 years in good health and CMV-seronegative.

The chain combines TRBV5-6 with TRBJ2-7, with 9 bases lining up with TRBD1. Germline lookup yields CDR1 SGHDT and CDR2 YYEEEE. This CDR3 region has 13 residues. V gave up 3 bases and J gave up 5 bases; unmatched junction bases: 3. The CDR3 DNA is TGTGCCAGCAGCTCCGGGACAGGGAACGAGCAGTACTTC. Protein: CASSSGTGNEQYF.

The V gene is TRBV4-2, the J gene TRBJ2-2; no firm D call. V lost 4 bases and J lost 6, with 12 bases in between. Germline assignment: CDR1 LGHNA and CDR2 YNFKEQ. This CDR3 has 14 residues. CDR3: CASSRLSGAGELFF. Here the CDR3 DNA reads TGTGCCAGCAGCCGCCTCAGTGGTGCCGGGGAGCTGTTTTTT.

This clone has more than one count but fewer than ten. The V call is TRBV6-1, the J call TRBJ1-2; unclear D gene. V gave up 6 bases and J gave up 2 bases, with 13 bases separating them. The CDR3 extends over 14 amino acids. CDR1 is MNHNS, CDR2 SASEGT, per germline. CDR3: CASRRAGDNYGYTF. The DNA for the CDR3 is TGTGCCAGCAGGAGGGCAGGAGACAACTATGGCTACACCTTC.

This rearrangement joins TRBV27 to TRBJ2-7; 7 nucleotides match TRBD1. The CDR3 loop spans 14 amino acids. CDR1 and CDR2 (germline): MNHEY, SMNVEV (reference sequence). Germline trimming cut 6 bases from V and 4 bases from J; bases unmatched to any gene: 9. The CDR3 here is CASSLRGQSYEQYF. CDR3 coding DNA: TGTGCCAGCAGCCTAAGGGGACAGAGTTACGAGCAGTACTTC.

Only a few counts were recorded for this clone. The rearrangement links TRBV27 to TRBJ2-1; 9 bases line up with TRBD1. V shed 6 bases, J shed 9 bases, and the junction held 21 bases outside the gene matches. This CDR3 has 18 residues. From germline, CDR1 is MNHEY and CDR2 SMNVEV (reference sequence). DNA of the CDR3: TGTGCCAGCAGGACCACAGGGGGCGCTACCCTCCGCGCGGGTGAGCAGTTCTTC. Translating it yields CASRTTGGATLRAGEQFF.

The chain uses TRBV6-1 and TRBJ2-2, with 8 bases identical to TRBD1. V was clipped by 2 bases and J by 6 bases; unmatched bases: 2. Germline V gene sequence: CDR1 MNHNS, CDR2 SASEGT. The CDR3 is 14 amino acids. The CDR3 bases are TGTGCCAGCAGTGAATGGACAGGGCCCGGGGAGCTGTTTTTT. Residues: CASSEWTGPGELFF.

This clone was seen a single time. CDR3 loop: CAISDLAGAVTDTQYF. As DNA, the CDR3 is TGTGCCATCAGTGATCTAGCGGGAGCAGTTACAGATACGCAGTATTTT. The V gene is TRBV10-3, the J gene TRBJ2-3; 10 positions agree with TRBD2. CDR3 length equals 16 residues. In germline, CDR1 is ENHRY, CDR2 SYGVKD. The trim removed 3 bases at V and 3 bases at J, leaving 6 bases unmatched.

The V and J genes are TRBV2 and TRBJ1-2; 8 nucleotides align to TRBD1. Germline CDR1 and CDR2: SNHLY and FYNNEI. The ends lost 6 bases at V and 4 bases at J; junction bases unmatched: 4. The CDR3 consists of 13 residues. The CDR3 region has the DNA TGTGCCAGCAGGGGACAGGTGTCCTATGGCTACACCTTC. It yields the protein CASRGQVSYGYTF.

This clone was seen more than once but under ten times. J is TRBJ2-2 and V is TRBV19; tentatively, D is TRBD2 (6 bases). Trimming removed 3 bases from V and 7 bases from J, with 12 bases in between. The CDR3 contains 14 residues. From germline, CDR1 is LNHDA and CDR2 SQIVND (reference sequence). The CDR3 loop is CASSIAGTRGELFF. Written as DNA, the CDR3 is TGTGCCAGTAGTATCGCGGGAACGCGCGGGGAGCTGTTTTTT.

The genes are TRBV5-4 and TRBJ2-7; 12 nucleotides agree with TRBD2. Germline CDR1 SGHNT, CDR2 YYREEE (reference sequence). This CDR3 contains 14 residues. V gave up 6 bases and J gave up 2 bases; unmatched junction bases: 3. The CDR3 coding sequence is TGTGCCAGCACCCTAGCGGGAGGGCCCTACGAGCAGTACTTC. This gives the protein CASTLAGGPYEQYF.

This clone was picked up one time. This sequence joins TRBV28 and TRBJ1-2; D uncertain. The length of the CDR3 is 14 residues. The V gene lost 4 bases and the J gene lost 3 bases, with 12 bases spanning the gap. Germline V gene sequence: CDR1 MDHEN, CDR2 SYDVKM. The CDR3 DNA follows: TGTGCCAGCAGTTCGTGGAGGGTAGACTATGGCTACACCTTC. This translates into CASSSWRVDYGYTF.

Worth noting for this clone: One junction end disagrees with the germline gene, perhaps due to a read error. V and J are TRBV7-7 and TRBJ1-5; no clear D. The CDR3 spans 14 residues. Germline V lookup: CDR1 SSHAT, CDR2 FNYEAQ (reference sequence). The CDR3, as DNA: TGTGCTAGCAGCCCCGCTGGAGAGAATCAGCCCCAGCATTTT. Protein: CASSPAGENQPQHF.

This clone appeared a few times. The V call is TRBV28, the J call TRBJ2-1; 8 positions match TRBD2. The germline V gene encodes CDR1 MDHEN and CDR2 SYDVKM. The trim removed 3 bases at V and 7 bases at J, leaving 8 bases unmatched. The CDR3 spans 15 residues. The CDR3 reads CASSFPGLVPNEQFF. The DNA of the CDR3 is TGTGCCAGCAGTTTTCCGGGACTAGTACCGAATGAGCAGTTCTTC.

The chain employs TRBV28 and TRBJ2-2, with TRBD2 identical over 9 bases. The germline V gene has CDR1 MDHEN and CDR2 SYDVKM. Trimming at V came to 6 bases and at J to 1 base, leaving 9 bases not matched to a gene. The CDR3 loop spans 17 amino acids. In nucleotides, the CDR3 is TGTGCCAGCAGCCTACTAAGCGGGAGGAAGAACACCGGGGAGCTGTTTTTT. It encodes CASSLLSGRKNTGELFF.

The CDR3 loop is CASSPNGGGNPDTQYF. The CDR3 DNA sequence: TGTGCCAGCAGCCCCAACGGGGGGGGTAACCCAGATACGCAGTATTTT. This chain links TRBV11-2 with TRBJ2-3, with TRBD2 matching 8 bases. This CDR3 is built from 16 residues. After removal of 5 bases from V and 4 bases from J, the junction contained 11 bases not matched to a gene. In germline, CDR1 is SGHAT, CDR2 FQNNGV.

The chain links TRBV27 to TRBJ1-3, with 7 bases aligning to TRBD1. This CDR3 has 14 residues. The V gene end was trimmed by 5 bases and the J gene end by 9 bases; junction bases not matched to a gene: 10. CDR1 is MNHEY and CDR2 is SMNVEV in the germline V gene (reference sequence). In DNA, the CDR3 is TGTGCCAGCAGTGCCACACAGGGGAGGACCACCATATATTTT. This encodes CASSATQGRTTIYF.

The rearrangement joins TRBV7-9 to TRBJ1-6; 7 bases map to TRBD1. The CDR3 is made up of 14 amino acids. CDR1 is SEHNR and CDR2 is FQNEAQ in the germline V gene (reference sequence). With V trimmed by 5 bases and J by 9 bases, 7 bases remained unmatched. The CDR3 DNA reads TGTGCCAGCAGCCGACAGGGTACAATTTCACCCCTCCACTTT. This encodes CASSRQGTISPLHF.

J is TRBJ2-5 and V is TRBV5-6; 7 nucleotides align to TRBD1. The CDR3 has 16 residues. The trim removed 4 bases at V and 8 bases at J, leaving 17 bases unmatched. In germline, CDR1 is SGHDT, CDR2 YYEEEE. CDR3 sequence (DNA): TGTGCCAGCAGCCCAGGACCCGGGACAGCTGGTTTAACCCAGTACTTC. Its translation is CASSPGPGTAGLTQYF.

The chain carries TRBV5-6 and TRBJ2-3, with D tentatively TRBD2 (6 bases). V shed 4 bases and J shed 12 bases, with 12 bases lying between them. There are 11 residues in the CDR3. Germline V CDR1 and CDR2: SGHDT, YYEEEE. The CDR3 is CASSAAGLQYF. CDR3 DNA: TGTGCCAGCAGCGCGGCGGGACTTCAGTATTTT.

The chain employs TRBV5-6 and TRBJ2-1; 9 bases line up with TRBD2. Germline CDR1 and CDR2: SGHDT and YYEEEE. This CDR3 is 15 amino acids long. The ends lost 4 bases at V and 4 bases at J; junction bases unmatched: 6. DNA of the CDR3: TGTGCCAGCAGCCAAGCGGGAGGTCCTTACAATGAGCAGTTCTTC. Protein product: CASSQAGGPYNEQFF. Full variable domain (remainder filled in from reference TRBV5-6 and TRBJ2-1): DAGVTQSPTHLIKTRGQQVTLRCSPKSGHDTVSWYQQALGQGPQFIFQYYEEEERQRGNFPDRFSGHQFPNYSSELNVNALLLGDSALYLCASSQAGGPYNEQFFGPGTRLTVL.

The chain employs TRBV5-4 and TRBJ2-5, with a weak D call TRBD2 (6 bases). Germline-derived CDR1 and CDR2 are SGHNT and YYREEE (reference sequence). V shed 10 bases and J shed 4 bases, with 20 bases lying between them. The CDR3 covers 14 residues. The CDR3 DNA follows: TGTGCCTCCTCCCCCCCGGGAGTTGGAGAGACCCAGTACTTC. It encodes CASSPPGVGETQYF.

V gene TRBV15 combines with J gene TRBJ2-5, with D unresolved. CDR3 size: 16 residues. V lost 0 bases to trimming and J lost 1 base, with 12 bases between them. Germline assignment: CDR1 LNHNV and CDR2 YYDKDF (reference sequence). For the CDR3, the DNA is TGTGCCACCAGCAGAGATTTTCATAACTTCCAAGAGACCCAGTACTTC. Translated, it gives CATSRDFHNFQETQYF.

This rearrangement joins TRBV6-5 to TRBJ1-5, with 8 bases that match TRBD1. V shed 6 bases and J 6 bases; nucleotides not matched to a gene: 4. Germline V lookup: CDR1 MNHEY, CDR2 SVGAGI. CDR3 size: 13 residues. CDR3: CASSRQGTQPQHF. The CDR3 DNA sequence: TGTGCCAGCAGCCGACAGGGGACTCAGCCCCAGCATTTT.

This clone was detected only a few times. The chain couples TRBV5-4 to TRBJ1-1; no clear D gene. The germline gives CDR1 SGHNT, CDR2 YYREEE (reference sequence). This CDR3 contains 15 residues. Trimming removed 3 bases from V and 0 bases from J, with 12 bases in between. CDR3 DNA: TGTGCCAGCAGCTACTCGGGATTTATGAACACTGAAGCTTTCTTT. Amino acid sequence: CASSYSGFMNTEAFF.

This rearrangement joins TRBV15 to TRBJ2-5; 7 nucleotides match TRBD2. Trimming took 5 bases from V and 2 from J; bases not matched to a gene: 8. Germline loops: CDR1 LNHNV, CDR2 YYDKDF (reference sequence). The CDR3 runs 15 residues. As DNA, the CDR3 is TGTGCCACCAGCGATCGGGGGGAGGGGCAAGAGACCCAGTACTTC. Translating gives CATSDRGEGQETQYF.

This chain connects TRBV6-5 to TRBJ2-7; 10 positions match TRBD2. This CDR3 comprises 14 residues. V dropped 6 bases and J dropped 1; count of bases not matched to a gene: 3. Germline CDR1 reads MNHEY; CDR2 reads SVGAGI. Here the CDR3 DNA reads TGTGCCAGCAGAGCTAGCGGGGGATCCTACGAGCAGTACTTC. Residues: CASRASGGSYEQYF.